The T cell receptor beta chain described here comes from a study of blood T cell repertoires in COVID-19. Across the study: There were acute and convalescent COVID-19 samples, and they came from the United States, Italy and Spain. PBMCs, B-cell-depleted T cells, or T cells provided the cDNA or gDNA that made up the material.

Participant-reported clinical history was the basis for cohort assignment. J lost 1 base, V lost 6 bases, and 5 bases had no gene match. CDR1 and CDR2 from the germline V gene are KGHSH and LQKENI. This CDR3 is built from 14 residues. In the original workflow: Amplification with reference gene primers provided the estimates of nucleated cell counts. TCRdb keeps only in-frame clones here, not all; method: immunoSEQ multiplex PCR. Clone size and V and J calls were adopted from that table, with D and trimming inferred from the DNA. The table includes about 240,000 clones, approximately 86% detected once.

Material: PBMCs or T cells enriched from blood (not recorded which). The V call is TRBV18, the J call TRBJ1-1, with 7 bases that match TRBD1. This sequence was found in a woman aged 40 to 50 with acute COVID-19. CDR3 nucleotides: TGTGCCAGCTCGGAGGGGACAGCGAACACTGAAGCTTTCTTT. It translates to CASSEGTANTEAFF.